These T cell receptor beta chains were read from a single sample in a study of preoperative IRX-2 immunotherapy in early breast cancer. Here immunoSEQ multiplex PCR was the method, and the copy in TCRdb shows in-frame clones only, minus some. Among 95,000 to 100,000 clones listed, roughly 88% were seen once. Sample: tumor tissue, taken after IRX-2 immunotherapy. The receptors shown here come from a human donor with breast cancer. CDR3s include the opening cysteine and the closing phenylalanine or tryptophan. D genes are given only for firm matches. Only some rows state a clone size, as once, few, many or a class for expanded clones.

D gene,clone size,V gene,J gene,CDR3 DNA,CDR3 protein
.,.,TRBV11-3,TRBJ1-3,TGTGCCAGCAGCCCCCCCGCAGGGGCTGGAAACACCATATATTTT,CASSPPAGAGNTIYF
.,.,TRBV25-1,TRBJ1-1,TGTGCCAGCATCGGGCGGGATGGAACTGAAGCTTTCTTT,CASIGRDGTEAFF
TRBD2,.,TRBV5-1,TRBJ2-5,TGCGCCAGCAGCTTGGGGACTAGCCTACAAGAGACCCAGTACTTC,CASSLGTSLQETQYF
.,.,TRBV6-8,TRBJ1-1,TGTGCCAGCAGTTACACCTTGACTAACACTGAAGCTTTCTTT,CASSYTLTNTEAFF
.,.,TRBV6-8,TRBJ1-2,TGTGCCGCCTCCCGAGACGGCCCCTATGGCTACACCTTC,CAASRDGPYGYTF
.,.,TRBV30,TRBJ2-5,TGTGCCTGGAGTGTATTGCAACCGGGACGGCAAGAGACCCAGTACTTC,CAWSVLQPGRQETQYF
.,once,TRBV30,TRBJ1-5,TGTGCCTGGAGTGTTGACGGTCGTAGAGGCAATCAGCCCCAGCATTTT,CAWSVDGRRGNQPQHF
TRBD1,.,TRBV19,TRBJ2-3,TGTGCCAGTAGTAACAGGGGGAACACAGATACGCAGTATTTT,CASSNRGNTDTQYF
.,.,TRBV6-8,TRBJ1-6,TGTGCCAGCAGTCCCGGGTTCTTAAGCTCACCCCTCCACTTT,CASSPGFLSSPLHF
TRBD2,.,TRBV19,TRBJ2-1,TGTGCCAGTAGTATTTCGGGGGGGACCCACAATGAGCAGTTCTTC,CASSISGGTHNEQFF
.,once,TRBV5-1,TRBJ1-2,TGCGCCAGCAGCGGACCACCCACAGGGAAGGACTATGGCTACACCTTC,CASSGPPTGKDYGYTF
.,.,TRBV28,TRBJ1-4,TGTGCCAGCAGTTTATCCCGGGGACGGGGAAATGAAAAACTGTTTTTT,CASSLSRGRGNEKLFF
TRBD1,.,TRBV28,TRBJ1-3,TGTGCCAGCACTTCTGGACAGGGACGTGGAAACACCATATATTTT,CASTSGQGRGNTIYF
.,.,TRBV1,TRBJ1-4,TGCGCCAGCAGCCAGGGGGGGACGGAGGGGAGAGAAAAACTGTTTTTT,CASSQGGTEGREKLFF
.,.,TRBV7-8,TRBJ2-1,TGTGCCAGCAGCTTATTCGGGACTCCGTACAATGAGCAGTTCTTC,CASSLFGTPYNEQFF
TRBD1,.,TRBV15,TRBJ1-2,TGTGCCACCAGCAGAGATCCAGATGGACAGGCTGGCTACACCTTC,CATSRDPDGQAGYTF
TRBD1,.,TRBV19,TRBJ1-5,TGTGCCAGTAGGGGACAGGGGGATTCCTTTTATCAGCCCCAGCATTTT,CASRGQGDSFYQPQHF
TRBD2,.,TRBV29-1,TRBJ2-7,TGCAGCGTTGAAAAAGATGCGGGGGACGAGCAGTACTTC,CSVEKDAGDEQYF
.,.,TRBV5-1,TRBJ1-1,TGCGCCAGCAGCTTGGATCCCCGGGGGGGAAACACTGAAGCTTTCTTT,CASSLDPRGGNTEAFF
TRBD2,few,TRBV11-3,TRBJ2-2,TGTGCCAGCAGCTTCAGCGGGGCGAACACCGGGGAGCTGTTTTTT,CASSFSGANTGELFF
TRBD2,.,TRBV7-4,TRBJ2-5,TGTGCCAGCAGCCCCTCGGCGGGAGGTGGACAGGAGACCCAGTACTTC,CASSPSAGGGQETQYF
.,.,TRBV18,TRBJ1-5,TGTGCCAGCTCACAGGGGATCGGCAATCAGCCCCAGCATTTT,CASSQGIGNQPQHF
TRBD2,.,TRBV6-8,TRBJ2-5,TGTGCCAGCAGTCCCATAGCGGGAGTCCAGGAGACCCAGTACTTC,CASSPIAGVQETQYF
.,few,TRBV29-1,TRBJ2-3,TGCAGCGTTGATCCAGGAGCCACAGATACGCAGTATTTT,CSVDPGATDTQYF
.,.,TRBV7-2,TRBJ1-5,TGTGCCAGCAGCGCAGGAGTTTCTAGCAATCAGCCCCAGCATTTT,CASSAGVSSNQPQHF
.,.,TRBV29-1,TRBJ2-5,TGCAGCGCGACCAAGTCCGGCGGGGAGACCCAGTACTTC,CSATKSGGETQYF
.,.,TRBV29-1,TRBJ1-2,TGCAGCGTTGAGGGACTGGAAGGTAGTGGCTACACCTTC,CSVEGLEGSGYTF
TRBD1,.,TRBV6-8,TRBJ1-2,TGTGCCAGCAGCTACGCCGGGACAGGGACCTTGAGCGGCTACACCTTC,CASSYAGTGTLSGYTF
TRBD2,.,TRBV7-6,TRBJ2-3,TGTGCCAGCAGCTCTAGCGGGAGGGCCTTCGATACGCAGTATTTT,CASSSSGRAFDTQYF
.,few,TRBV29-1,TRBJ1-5,TGCAGCGTGGCAGATGGCATCTTAGGGAATCAGCCCCAGCATTTT,CSVADGILGNQPQHF
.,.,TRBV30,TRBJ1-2,TGTGCCTGGAGAGGGACTTATGGCTACACCTTC,CAWRGTYGYTF
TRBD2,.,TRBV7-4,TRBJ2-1,TGTGCCAGCAGCGTAGGTAGGACTAGCGGGAGGGCCGGTTACAATGAGCAGTTCTTC,CASSVGRTSGRAGYNEQFF
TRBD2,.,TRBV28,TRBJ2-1,TGTGCCACCACACTAGCGTCGAGCTCCTACAATGAGCAGTTCTTC,CATTLASSSYNEQFF
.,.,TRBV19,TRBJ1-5,TGTGCTAAGGGGCAGACTCTTCGTCCGGGCAATCAGCCCCAGCATTTT,CAKGQTLRPGNQPQHF